Presented here are 21 T cell receptor beta chains from one specimen sequenced in a study of shared clonotypes between healthy human individuals. TCRdb keeps only in-frame clones here, not all; method: immunoSEQ multiplex PCR. The table lists about 2.3 million clones, just over 90% of them singletons. The sequencing input was naive CD4+ T cells from PBMCs. Subset specified: CD45RA+ positively selected. The receptors here all came from a man between 18 and 29 years old in good health. Some clones in this sample may be carry-over from other donors' samples.

This clone was seen only once. The CDR3 spells CASSPIGGGITDTQYF. For the CDR3, the DNA is TGTGCCAGCAGCCCCATCGGAGGAGGGATCACAGATACGCAGTATTTT. This chain links TRBV5-4 with TRBJ2-3; a possible D gene is TRBD2 (6 bases). V shed 4 bases and J shed 2 bases, with 17 bases lying between them. The CDR3 has 16 amino acids. CDR1 and CDR2 from the germline V gene are SGHNT and YYREEE (reference sequence).

V usage is TRBV7-2 and J usage is TRBJ1-3, with D possibly TRBD1 on 6 matching bases. This CDR3 has 15 residues. Trimming left V 4 bases short and J 1 base short, with 11 bases between. Germline lookup yields CDR1 SGHTA and CDR2 FQGNSA. The CDR3 protein is CASSSEGGSGNTIYF. DNA for the CDR3: TGTGCCAGCAGCTCCGAGGGGGGTTCTGGAAACACCATATATTTT. The whole variable domain, filled in from reference TRBV7-2 and TRBJ1-3, reads GAGVSQSPSNKVTEKGKDVELRCDPISGHTALYWYRQSLGQGLEFLIYFQGNSAPDKSGLPSDRFSAERTGGSVSTLTIQRTQQEDSAVYLCASSSEGGSGNTIYFGEGSWLTVV.

The chain employs TRBV15 and TRBJ2-7; D gene ambiguous. The V end lost 0 bases, the J end lost 5 bases, and 8 bases lay between the germline ends. The CDR3 sequence is 13 residues long. The germline CDR1 and CDR2 sequences are LNHNV and YYDKDF (reference sequence). The CDR3 protein is CATSRDLGNEQYF. DNA of the CDR3: TGTGCCACCAGCAGAGATCTAGGGAACGAGCAGTACTTC.

The chain joins TRBV11-2 to TRBJ1-1, with 7 bases that match TRBD1. V lost 1 base and J lost 10; bases outside the gene matches: 12. Germline V gene lookup returns CDR1 SGHAT and CDR2 FQNNGV. The CDR3 contains 15 residues. CDR3 amino acids: CASSLAGQAQIRAFF. Here the CDR3 DNA reads TGTGCCAGCAGCTTAGCCGGACAGGCCCAAATAAGAGCTTTCTTT.

The chain employs TRBV5-6 and TRBJ2-3, with TRBD1 as a possible D gene (5 bases). The CDR3 consists of 15 residues. V lost 0 bases and J 4 bases, leaving 12 bases between the germline ends. CDR1 is SGHDT and CDR2 is YYEEEE in the germline V gene. CDR3 sequence reads: CASSLGSSRADTQYF. The DNA of the CDR3 is TGTGCCAGCAGCTTGGGGTCATCCAGGGCAGATACGCAGTATTTT.

The rearrangement joins TRBV6-1 to TRBJ1-5, with TRBD1 as a possible D gene (6 bases). In germline, CDR1 is MNHNS, CDR2 SASEGT. Between the trimmed V and J ends, which lost 2 bases and 6 bases, there was a span of 11 bases. The CDR3 runs 14 residues. The DNA for the CDR3 is TGTGCCAGCAGTGAAACAGGGAAAACTCAGCCCCAGCATTTT. This translates into CASSETGKTQPQHF.

Concerning this clone: Other nucleotide sequences in the sample specify the same CDR3. This CDR3 is CASSDLLNTEAFF. As DNA, the CDR3 is TGTGCCAGCAGTGATCTCCTGAACACTGAAGCTTTCTTT. The rearrangement joins TRBV6-1 to TRBJ1-1; D remains ambiguous. CDR1 and CDR2 from the germline V gene are MNHNS and SASEGT. V shed 3 bases and J shed 0 bases, with 5 bases lying between them. The CDR3 is 13 amino acids.

This chain joins TRBV6-5 and TRBJ2-1; D gene unclear. The germline V gene has CDR1 MNHEY and CDR2 SVGAGI. V lost 4 bases to trimming and J lost 2 bases, with 12 bases between them. This CDR3 has 15 amino acids. CDR3 DNA: TGTGCCAGCAGTTCTCGTGGTCCGGCCTACAATGAGCAGTTCTTC. This codes for CASSSRGPAYNEQFF.

The chain recombines TRBV7-2 with TRBJ1-4, with 7 bases that match TRBD1. Germline CDR1 and CDR2: SGHTA and FQGNSA. The CDR3 spans 14 residues. V shed 5 bases, J shed 5 bases, and the junction held 5 bases outside the gene matches. The CDR3 bases are TGTGCCAGCAGCCTGACAGGGTGGAATGAAAAACTGTTTTTT. Translating gives CASSLTGWNEKLFF.

Details on this clone: Within the sample, other DNA sequences also encode this same CDR3. The rearrangement links TRBV7-2 to TRBJ1-2; D may be TRBD1 (6 bases). Germline CDR1 SGHTA, CDR2 FQGNSA. V was cut by 0 bases and J by 3 bases, with 11 bases left in between. The CDR3 has 15 amino acids. Here the CDR3 DNA reads TGTGCCAGCAGCTTAGCGGGGGGCGGGGACTATGGCTACACCTTC. Amino acid sequence: CASSLAGGGDYGYTF.

The chain has TRBV6-1 and TRBJ2-2; weak D call: TRBD2 (6 bases). Per germline, CDR1 MNHNS and CDR2 SASEGT. The CDR3 is 14 residues long. The V and J ends lost 7 bases and 3 bases respectively, with 12 bases between them. CDR3 nucleotides: TGTGCCAGCACGGGGGTACTGTACACCGGGGAGCTGTTTTTT. Translation gives CASTGVLYTGELFF.

The genes are TRBV7-9 and TRBJ2-7; a possible D gene is TRBD2 (6 bases). Germline V CDR1 and CDR2: SEHNR, FQNEAQ (reference sequence). The V gene lost 4 bases and the J gene lost 5 bases, with 12 bases spanning the gap. CDR3 length: 13 amino acids. The CDR3 protein is CASSSGSPHEQYF. CDR3 coding DNA: TGTGCCAGCAGCTCCGGGAGCCCTCACGAGCAGTACTTC.

The genes are TRBV19 and TRBJ2-7, with 10 nucleotides matching TRBD2. V was clipped by 4 bases and J by 4 bases; unmatched bases: 10. Germline CDR1 LNHDA, CDR2 SQIVND (reference sequence). There are 16 residues in the CDR3. The CDR3 DNA is TGTGCCAGTAGTACCCCACGCAGCGGGAGGGAGTACGAGCAGTACTTC. It is translated as CASSTPRSGREYEQYF.

With respect to this clone: This specimen includes other DNA sequences encoding the same CDR3. The chain uses TRBV5-1 and TRBJ2-1; 9 bases are a match to TRBD1. The CDR3 covers 15 residues. With V trimmed by 5 bases and J by 0 bases, 3 bases remained unmatched. CDR1 and CDR2 from the germline V gene are SGHRS and YFSETQ. CDR3 in DNA: TGCGCCAGCAGTCGGGACAGGGACTCCTACAATGAGCAGTTCTTC. Protein product: CASSRDRDSYNEQFF.

V usage is TRBV27 and J usage is TRBJ2-2; D gene uncertain. The CDR3 contains 14 residues. The germline CDR1 and CDR2 sequences are MNHEY and SMNVEV (reference sequence). The germline V and J ends were trimmed by 3 bases and 5 bases, with 10 bases remaining between them. CDR3 in DNA: TGTGCCAGCAGTTTCGGACGAGCAACCGGGGAGCTGTTTTTT. Translated, it gives CASSFGRATGELFF.

This clone was counted between two and nine times. The chain combines TRBV7-9 with TRBJ1-1, with a possible D match to TRBD1 (6 bases). Trimming shortened V by 4 bases and J by 0 bases, and 9 bases separated the two germline ends. Germline values: CDR1 SEHNR, CDR2 FQNEAQ (reference sequence). The CDR3 runs to 14 residues. The CDR3 is CASSSKGVNTEAFF. CDR3 in DNA: TGTGCCAGCAGCTCCAAGGGGGTGAACACTGAAGCTTTCTTT.

The chain carries TRBV7-3 and TRBJ2-5; 11 bases agree with TRBD2. The CDR3 runs 15 residues. Looked up from germline, CDR1 is SGHTA and CDR2 is FQGTGA. V lost 10 bases and J lost 5; bases outside the gene matches: 12. DNA of the CDR3: TGTGCCACGTCCCCTTCTAGCGGGAGGTTCGAGACCCAGTACTTC. The encoded protein is CATSPSSGRFETQYF.

This clone was detected only a few times. The chain employs TRBV25-1 and TRBJ1-2; D is uncertain. V shed 3 bases and J shed 3 bases, with 8 bases lying between them. This CDR3 has 13 residues. CDR1 and CDR2 (germline): MGHDK, SYGVNS. CDR3 amino acids: CASSDPSDYGYTF. CDR3 coding DNA: TGTGCCAGCAGTGACCCGTCGGACTATGGCTACACCTTC.

The chain links TRBV9 to TRBJ2-3, with D tentatively TRBD2 (6 bases). Trimming shortened V by 0 bases and J by 6 bases, and 14 bases separated the two germline ends. CDR3 length: 15 residues. Germline V lookup: CDR1 SGDLS, CDR2 YYNGEE. CDR3 in amino acids: CASSVGDGSGDTQYF. CDR3 bases: TGTGCCAGCAGCGTAGGGGACGGGAGCGGGGATACGCAGTATTTT.

The J gene is TRBJ1-4, the V gene TRBV29-1; possibly TRBD1 for D (5 bases). The germline gives CDR1 SQVTM, CDR2 ANQGSEA. Deletions cut 6 bases from V and 10 bases from J, with 18 bases between. The CDR3 loop spans 13 amino acids. CDR3: CSVTGTPSGKLFF. The CDR3 region has the DNA TGCAGCGTCACTGGGACCCCATCTGGAAAACTGTTTTTT.

The chain employs TRBV28 and TRBJ2-7; 7 bases align to TRBD2. The ends lost 2 bases at V and 3 bases at J; junction bases unmatched: 10. This CDR3 spans 16 amino acids. In germline, CDR1 is MDHEN, CDR2 SYDVKM. The CDR3 sequence: CASSLGWRGSHYEQYF. CDR3 nucleotide sequence: TGTGCCAGCAGTTTAGGTTGGCGGGGGTCTCACTACGAGCAGTACTTC.